This T cell receptor (beta chain) is drawn from a study of blood T cell repertoires in COVID-19. At the level of the study: Acute and convalescent COVID-19 samples came from the United States, Italy and Spain.

This clone was counted once. The table came from immunoSEQ multiplex PCR; TCRdb's copy has only in-frame clones and leaves some out. Of over 90,000 clones detected, roughly 87% appear once; the ten largest clones hold 6.2%. This CDR3 is 15 amino acids long. Germline V lookup: CDR1 SGHRS, CDR2 YFSETQ. V lost 4 bases to trimming and J lost 5 bases, with 16 bases between them. The sequence derives from a human donor in a cohort sampled during active COVID-19. Sequenced input: peripheral blood. This chain links TRBV5-1 with TRBJ2-1; D possibly corresponds to TRBD1 (5 bases). The CDR3 sequence: CASSPFLGADNEQFF. In DNA form, the CDR3 reads TGCGCCAGCAGCCCCTTTCTAGGGGCTGACAATGAGCAGTTCTTC.